These T cell receptor beta chains were read from a single sample in a study of shared clonotypes between healthy human individuals. Generated by immunoSEQ multiplex PCR, the TCRdb table keeps only in-frame clones and is missing some. The sample has about 2,500,000 clones, 85% to 95% seen once. The sample comprised naive CD4+ T cells sorted from blood. These receptors all stem from a man aged 18 to 35 in good health. CDR3s include the opening cysteine and the closing phenylalanine or tryptophan. D genes are given only for firm matches. The listing skips clone size in some rows; elsewhere it reads once, few, many or a size class.

V gene,clone size,J gene,D gene,CDR3 protein,CDR3 DNA
TRBV15,once,TRBJ2-4,NA,CATSRDYILNIQYF,TGTGCCACCAGCAGGGACTACATTCTAAACATTCAGTACTTC
TRBV6-5,NA,TRBJ2-7,NA,CASSPGEYEQYF,TGTGCCAGCAGCCCGGGGGAATACGAGCAGTACTTC
TRBV4-3,NA,TRBJ2-7,TRBD2,CASSHLPAGSSYEQYF,TGCGCCAGCAGCCACCTACCAGCGGGGAGCTCCTACGAGCAGTACTTC
TRBV6-1,NA,TRBJ1-5,NA,CASTGDSNQPQHF,TGTGCCAGCACAGGGGATAGCAATCAGCCCCAGCATTTT
TRBV19,NA,TRBJ1-6,NA,CASRISRDPPYNSPLHF,TGTGCCAGTAGGATCAGCAGGGATCCCCCCTATAATTCACCCCTCCACTTT
TRBV19,NA,TRBJ1-5,TRBD1,CASMSGRGHGNQPQHF,TGTGCCAGTATGTCCGGCAGGGGGCATGGCAATCAGCCCCAGCATTTT
TRBV2,NA,TRBJ2-7,NA,CASGEGGRLDYEQYF,TGTGCCAGCGGAGAAGGGGGGAGGCTCGACTACGAGCAGTACTTC
TRBV5-1,NA,TRBJ2-3,TRBD1,CASSPRTGSTDTQYF,TGCGCCAGCAGCCCCAGGACAGGAAGCACAGATACGCAGTATTTT
TRBV27,NA,TRBJ1-2,NA,CASRGLGMGLGYTF,TGTGCCAGCAGGGGGCTAGGTATGGGACTGGGCTACACCTTC
TRBV6-1,NA,TRBJ1-5,TRBD1,CASRDRGLNQPQHF,TGTGCCTCTCGGGACAGGGGGCTCAATCAGCCCCAGCATTTT
TRBV2,NA,TRBJ2-7,NA,CASSEFSAGLLRLEQYF,TGTGCCAGCAGTGAATTTTCGGCAGGACTTTTACGGCTCGAGCAGTACTTC
TRBV30,few,TRBJ1-5,TRBD1,CAWRAEDRAHQPQHF,TGTGCCTGGAGGGCGGAGGACAGGGCACATCAGCCCCAGCATTTT
TRBV6-5,few,TRBJ2-1,NA,CASSYGLATYNEQFF,TGTGCCAGCAGTTACGGGCTAGCGACCTACAATGAGCAGTTCTTC
TRBV10-3,NA,TRBJ2-3,NA,CAISDGSDTQYF,TGTGCCATCAGTGACGGTTCGGATACGCAGTATTTT
TRBV29-1,NA,TRBJ2-3,TRBD2,CSVGGGRGRTDTQYF,TGCAGCGTTGGAGGCGGGAGGGGTCGCACAGATACGCAGTATTTT
TRBV6-5,NA,TRBJ2-7,NA,CASSYGSGQGPYEQYF,TGTGCCAGCAGTTATGGCTCTGGGCAGGGGCCCTACGAGCAGTACTTC
TRBV28,NA,TRBJ1-2,NA,CASSWGGSGYTF,TGTGCCAGCAGTTGGGGGGGGTCTGGCTACACCTTC
TRBV28,NA,TRBJ1-4,NA,CASSSQGFNNEKLFF,TGTGCCAGCAGTTCACAGGGCTTTAATAATGAAAAACTGTTTTTT
TRBV29-1,NA,TRBJ2-7,NA,CSAGSRGRSYEQYF,TGCAGCGCCGGGAGCAGGGGACGATCCTACGAGCAGTACTTC
TRBV10-1,NA,TRBJ2-1,TRBD2,CASSPGTSGRTSNEQFF,TGCGCCAGCAGCCCCGGGACTAGCGGGAGGACCTCCAATGAGCAGTTCTTC
TRBV19,few,TRBJ2-2,NA,CASSPWTPNTGELFF,TGTGCCAGTAGTCCCTGGACACCGAACACCGGGGAGCTGTTTTTT
TRBV11-3,NA,TRBJ2-3,NA,CASSLDPGTDTQYF,TGTGCCAGCAGCTTAGACCCTGGGACAGATACGCAGTATTTT
TRBV5-6,NA,TRBJ2-7,NA,CASSLEGNYEQYF,TGTGCCAGCAGCTTGGAAGGGAACTACGAGCAGTACTTC
TRBV7-6,NA,TRBJ2-7,NA,CASSPGGNSYEQYF,TGTGCCAGCAGCCCTGGCGGCAACTCCTACGAGCAGTACTTC
TRBV25-1,NA,TRBJ1-2,NA,CASSVGNGYTF,TGTGCCAGCTCGGTAGGGAATGGCTACACCTTC
TRBV4-1,NA,TRBJ1-1,TRBD1,CASSPGQGSMNTEAFF,TGCGCCAGCAGCCCGGGACAGGGTTCTATGAACACTGAAGCTTTCTTT
TRBV19,once,TRBJ1-1,NA,CASSLVGGQMTEAFF,TGTGCCAGTAGTCTCGTCGGGGGGCAGATGACTGAAGCTTTCTTT
TRBV18,NA,TRBJ2-7,TRBD2,CASSPGLVSYEQYF,TGTGCCAGCTCACCGGGACTAGTTTCCTACGAGCAGTACTTC
TRBV6-5,NA,TRBJ2-3,TRBD2,CASRLGRAIDTQYF,TGTGCCAGCAGGCTTGGGAGGGCCATAGATACGCAGTATTTT
TRBV5-1,NA,TRBJ2-5,NA,CASSPGESRETQYF,TGCGCCAGCAGCCCGGGAGAATCCCGGGAGACCCAGTACTTC
TRBV6-1,once,TRBJ2-7,NA,CASKSTATYEQYF,TGTGCCAGCAAATCGACAGCAACCTACGAGCAGTACTTC
TRBV27,few,TRBJ2-1,NA,CASSFRAHNEQFF,TGTGCCAGCAGTTTCCGGGCGCACAATGAGCAGTTCTTC
TRBV11-3,NA,TRBJ2-3,NA,CASSSRDADTQYF,TGTGCCAGCAGCTCCCGGGACGCAGATACGCAGTATTTT
TRBV28,NA,TRBJ2-6,TRBD1,CASSLGTGGAGANVLTF,TGTGCCAGCAGTTTGGGGACAGGGGGCGCCGGGGCCAACGTCCTGACTTTC
TRBV27,NA,TRBJ2-3,NA,CASSLSWAVRDTQYF,TGTGCCAGCAGTTTATCGTGGGCAGTAAGGGATACGCAGTATTTT
TRBV16,once,TRBJ1-1,TRBD1,CASSSGQARTNTEAFF,TGTGCCAGCAGCTCTGGACAGGCTCGAACGAACACTGAAGCTTTCTTT
TRBV19,NA,TRBJ1-6,NA,CASSRRDGLLPLHF,TGTGCCAGTAGTAGGCGGGACGGTCTCTTGCCCCTCCACTTT
TRBV2,NA,TRBJ1-2,TRBD1,CASSEQTGTGYTF,TGTGCCAGCAGTGAACAGACAGGGACAGGCTACACCTTC
TRBV13,once,TRBJ2-3,TRBD2,CASSLMASGRTSTDTQYF,TGTGCCAGCAGCTTAATGGCTAGCGGGCGTACTAGCACAGATACGCAGTATTTT
TRBV7-8,NA,TRBJ2-7,NA,CASSPSGLTYEQYF,TGTGCCAGCAGCCCGAGCGGATTAACCTACGAGCAGTACTTC
TRBV10-3,NA,TRBJ2-1,TRBD2,CAISPLAGDSYNEQFF,TGTGCCATCAGTCCGCTAGCGGGCGACTCCTACAATGAGCAGTTCTTC
TRBV18,once,TRBJ2-2,TRBD2,CASSPPIGGATGELFF,TGTGCCAGCTCACCACCGATCGGGGGGGCGACCGGGGAGCTGTTTTTT
TRBV28,NA,TRBJ1-2,NA,CASSNMEGTGIHYGYTF,TGTGCCAGCAGTAACATGGAGGGCACAGGGATCCACTATGGCTACACCTTC
TRBV5-6,NA,TRBJ1-5,TRBD1,CASSLGSIQGGNQPQHF,TGTGCCAGCAGCTTGGGATCCATACAGGGGGGGAATCAGCCCCAGCATTTT
TRBV6-5,NA,TRBJ2-1,TRBD1,CASRPGTGTLTQFF,TGTGCCAGCAGGCCCGGGACAGGGACCCTCACGCAGTTCTTC
TRBV28,NA,TRBJ1-5,NA,CASSFRGRQVEIQHF,TGTGCCAGCAGTTTTAGAGGTCGGCAGGTGGAGATCCAGCATTTT
TRBV6-5,NA,TRBJ1-1,TRBD1,CATRQGGGTEAFF,TGTGCCACCCGACAGGGGGGAGGAACTGAAGCTTTCTTT
TRBV6-1,NA,TRBJ2-3,NA,CASSDLVPQYF,TGTGCCAGCAGTGATCTAGTCCCCCAGTATTTT
TRBV11-1,NA,TRBJ2-7,TRBD1,CASSRGQGPYEQYF,TGTGCCAGCAGCCGTGGACAGGGGCCCTACGAGCAGTACTTC
TRBV18,NA,TRBJ2-1,TRBD2,CASSPGLAGSNEQFF,TGTGCCAGCTCACCAGGACTAGCGGGTTCCAATGAGCAGTTCTTC
TRBV5-5,NA,TRBJ1-6,NA,CASSVRDGLNSPLHF,TGTGCCAGCAGCGTCCGGGACGGACTTAATTCACCCCTCCACTTT